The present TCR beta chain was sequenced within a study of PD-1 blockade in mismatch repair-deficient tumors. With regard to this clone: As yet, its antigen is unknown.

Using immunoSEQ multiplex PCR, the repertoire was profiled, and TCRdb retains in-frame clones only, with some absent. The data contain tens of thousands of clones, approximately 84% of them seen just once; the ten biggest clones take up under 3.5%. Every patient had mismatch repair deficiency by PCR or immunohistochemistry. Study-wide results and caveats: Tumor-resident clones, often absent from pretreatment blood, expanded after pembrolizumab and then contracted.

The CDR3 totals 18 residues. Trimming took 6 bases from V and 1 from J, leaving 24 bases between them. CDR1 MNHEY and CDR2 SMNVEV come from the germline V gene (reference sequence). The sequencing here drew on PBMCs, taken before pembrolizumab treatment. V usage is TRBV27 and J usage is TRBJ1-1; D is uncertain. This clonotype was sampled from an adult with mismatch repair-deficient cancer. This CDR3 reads CASSFIEAPDPGNTEAFF. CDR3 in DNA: TGTGCCAGCAGCTTCATAGAGGCCCCAGATCCGGGGAACACTGAAGCTTTCTTT.